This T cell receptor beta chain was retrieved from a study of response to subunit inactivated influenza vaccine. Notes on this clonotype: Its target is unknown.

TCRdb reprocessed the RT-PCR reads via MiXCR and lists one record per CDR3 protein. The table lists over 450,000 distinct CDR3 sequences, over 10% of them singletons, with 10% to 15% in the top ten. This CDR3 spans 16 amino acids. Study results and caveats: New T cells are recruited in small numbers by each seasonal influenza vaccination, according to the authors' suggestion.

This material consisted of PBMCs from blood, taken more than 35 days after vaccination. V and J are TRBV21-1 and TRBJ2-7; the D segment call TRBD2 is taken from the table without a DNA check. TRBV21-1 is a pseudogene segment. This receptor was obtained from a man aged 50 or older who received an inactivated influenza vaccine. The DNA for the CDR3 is TGTGCCAGCAGCAAAGTCCCCGGGACTAGAGCATACGAGCAGTACTTC. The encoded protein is CASSKVPGTRAYEQYF.